Following are 21 T cell receptor beta chains from one sample sequenced in a study of shared clonotypes between healthy human individuals. Repertoires were generated with immunoSEQ multiplex PCR, while TCRdb's copy carries only in-frame clones and drops some. The sample lists 2 million to 2.5 million clones, around 92% occurring once. Sequenced: naive CD4+ T cells from PBMCs. Subset given: CD45RA+ positively selected. These receptors all come from a man aged 18 to 30 in good health. Some clones in this sample may be carry-over from other donors' samples.

The chain uses TRBV5-1 and TRBJ2-5; weak D call: TRBD1 (7 bases). Germline CDR1 SGHRS, CDR2 YFSETQ. The CDR3 spans 16 residues. V lost 5 bases, J lost 2 bases, and 19 bases lay in between. The CDR3 DNA reads TGCGCCAGCAGGACAGGGACAACGCGGGAACAAGAGACCCAGTACTTC. It encodes CASRTGTTREQETQYF.

The sample holds a few counts of this clone. CDR3 in amino acids: CSVYLQGIYGYTF. The CDR3 region has the DNA TGCAGCGTCTATTTACAGGGCATCTATGGCTACACCTTC. This chain connects TRBV29-1 to TRBJ1-2, with D maybe TRBD1 (6 bases). The germline V gene has CDR1 SQVTM and CDR2 ANQGSEA. The length of the CDR3 is 13 residues. Between the trimmed V and J ends, which lost 6 bases and 4 bases, there was a span of 15 bases.

With respect to this clone: In the same sample, other DNA sequences code for this CDR3. The CDR3 nucleotides are TGCGCCAGCAGCTTGGTTCGGGATGAAAAACTGTTTTTT. It specifies CASSLVRDEKLFF. This rearrangement joins TRBV5-1 to TRBJ1-4, with no clear D. The V end was cut by 0 bases, the J end by 6 bases, with 6 bases between. This CDR3 has 13 residues. Germline V gene lookup returns CDR1 SGHRS and CDR2 YFSETQ.

Of note for this clone: This sample also contains other DNA sequences that code for the same CDR3. The chain has TRBV6-5 and TRBJ2-5; the D gene could be TRBD1 or TRBD2 (5 bases each). V was clipped by 0 bases and J by 5 bases, with 7 bases between them. Germline V gene sequence: CDR1 MNHEY, CDR2 SVGAGI. The CDR3 contains 13 residues. As DNA, the CDR3 is TGTGCCAGCAGTTACTCGGGGGTGGAGACCCAGTACTTC. It codes for CASSYSGVETQYF.

The CDR3 here is CASSDLRLGTRANEKLFF. DNA for the CDR3: TGTGCCAGCAGTGATCTGCGTCTAGGGACGAGGGCTAATGAAAAACTGTTTTTT. This chain connects TRBV6-1 to TRBJ1-4; a possible D gene is TRBD1 (5 bases). The CDR3 sequence is 18 residues long. The germline CDR1 and CDR2 sequences are MNHNS and SASEGT. V lost 3 bases, J lost 3 bases, and 20 bases lay in between.

The rearrangement links TRBV11-2 to TRBJ1-4, with D maybe TRBD1 (5 bases). The germline V gene encodes CDR1 SGHAT and CDR2 FQNNGV. The CDR3 has 14 amino acids. V was shortened by 5 bases and J by 8 bases, with 15 bases between the two germline ends. The CDR3 DNA sequence: TGTGCCAGCAGCCCGGGACGGCGGCCCGAAAAACTGTTTTTT. Residues: CASSPGRRPEKLFF.

Details on this clone: The sample holds other DNA sequences that translate to the same CDR3. The V call is TRBV7-2, the J call TRBJ2-3; no clear D. This CDR3 spans 11 amino acids. Looked up from germline, CDR1 is SGHTA and CDR2 is FQGNSA. Trimming shortened V by 5 bases and J by 6 bases, and 6 bases separated the two germline ends. The DNA of the CDR3 is TGTGCCAGCAGCCTAACGGATACGCAGTATTTT. Protein product: CASSLTDTQYF.

The chain uses TRBV7-9 and TRBJ1-4, with 8 positions matching TRBD1. The CDR3 is 17 amino acids. V shed 2 bases and J 8 bases; nucleotides not matched to a gene: 13. Per the germline V gene, CDR1 is SEHNR and CDR2 is FQNEAQ (reference sequence). The CDR3 is CASSLNRGIKLQEKLFF. The CDR3 DNA is TGTGCCAGCAGCTTAAACAGGGGGATCAAATTACAGGAAAAACTGTTTTTT. Variable domain in full (rest from reference TRBV7-9 and TRBJ1-4): DTGVSQNPRHKITKRGQNVTFRCDPISEHNRLYWYRQTLGQGPEFLTYFQNEAQLEKSRLLSDRFSAERPKGSFSTLEIQRTEQGDSAMYLCASSLNRGIKLQEKLFFGSGTQLSVL.

As to this clone: Other nucleotide sequences in the sample specify the same CDR3. The rearrangement uses TRBV2 and TRBJ2-2; 7 bases map to TRBD1. The germline CDR1 and CDR2 sequences are SNHLY and FYNNEI. V dropped 1 base and J dropped 4; count of bases not matched to a gene: 3. The CDR3 spans 15 residues. The CDR3 DNA sequence: TGTGCCAGCAGTGAAGAGGGGGCAAGCACCGGGGAGCTGTTTTTT. It yields the protein CASSEEGASTGELFF.

The V gene is TRBV5-6, the J gene TRBJ2-1, with D perhaps assigned TRBD1 or TRBD2 (6 bases each). Germline V gene sequence: CDR1 SGHDT, CDR2 YYEEEE. V was cut by 2 bases and J by 0 bases, with 15 bases left in between. CDR3 length equals 17 residues. The CDR3 reads CASSFLGGRGSYNEQFF. In DNA, the CDR3 is TGTGCCAGCAGCTTTTTGGGGGGCAGGGGCTCCTACAATGAGCAGTTCTTC.

The rearrangement uses TRBV5-1 and TRBJ2-5; the match to TRBD2 covers 11 bases. CDR3 length equals 16 residues. V was clipped by 0 bases and J by 2 bases; unmatched bases: 3. Germline V gene data show CDR1 as SGHRS and CDR2 as YFSETQ. Here the CDR3 DNA reads TGCGCCAGCAGCTTGGGTGTAGCGGGAGGGCAAGAGACCCAGTACTTC. It yields the protein CASSLGVAGGQETQYF. Using reference TRBV5-1 and TRBJ2-5 for the parts outside the CDR3, the full variable domain is KAGVTQTPRYLIKTRGQQVTLSCSPISGHRSVSWYQQTPGQGLQFLFEYFSETQRNKGNFPGRFSGRQFSNSRSEMNVSTLELGDSALYLCASSLGVAGGQETQYFGPGTRLLVL.

The chain uses TRBV6-8 and TRBJ1-2, with no clear D. This CDR3 has 10 residues. The V gene's germline CDR1 is MNHGY and CDR2 SAAAGT. V gave up 9 bases and J gave up 7 bases, with 9 bases separating them. CDR3 sequence (DNA): TGTGCCAGGCGCCGAGGTGGCTACACCTTC. This gives the protein CARRRGGYTF.

The chain recombines TRBV29-1 with TRBJ2-7; maybe TRBD1 (5 bases). This CDR3 has 15 amino acids. V dropped 4 bases and J dropped 1 base, with 17 bases sitting between them. CDR1 and CDR2 (germline): SQVTM, ANQGSEA. CDR3 DNA: TGCAGCGTTGGGGCCCAGGGATATGTATCCTACGAGCAGTACTTC. Translated: CSVGAQGYVSYEQYF.

This clone was found once. J is TRBJ2-7 and V is TRBV5-1; unclear D gene. The germline V gene has CDR1 SGHRS and CDR2 YFSETQ. This CDR3 comprises 14 residues. The ends were cut back, 1 base at V and 0 bases at J, with 8 bases in the middle. The CDR3: CASSLLSFSYEQYF. The CDR3 bases are TGCGCCAGCAGCTTGTTGAGTTTCTCCTACGAGCAGTACTTC.

The gene calls are TRBV25-1 and TRBJ1-2; 8 bases map to TRBD1. V was clipped by 3 bases and J by 2 bases; unmatched bases: 11. From germline, CDR1 is MGHDK and CDR2 SYGVNS. The CDR3 has 17 amino acids. The CDR3, as DNA: TGTGCCAGCAGTGATGGGCCCAGGACAGGGCCAAACTATGGCTACACCTTC. It is translated as CASSDGPRTGPNYGYTF.

The V and J genes are TRBV5-1 and TRBJ2-3; no reliable D call. The CDR3 has 16 residues. Trimming pared 1 base from V and 5 bases from J, leaving 17 bases between. Germline-derived CDR1 and CDR2 are SGHRS and YFSETQ. CDR3 loop: CASSLLASTKGDTQYF. The DNA for the CDR3 is TGCGCCAGCAGCTTGTTGGCCTCCACGAAGGGAGATACGCAGTATTTT. Full variable domain (missing parts from reference TRBV5-1 and TRBJ2-3): KAGVTQTPRYLIKTRGQQVTLSCSPISGHRSVSWYQQTPGQGLQFLFEYFSETQRNKGNFPGRFSGRQFSNSRSEMNVSTLELGDSALYLCASSLLASTKGDTQYFGPGTRLTVL.

The J gene is TRBJ1-2, the V gene TRBV5-1; the D is unclear. Germline V gene data show CDR1 as SGHRS and CDR2 as YFSETQ. CDR3 size: 12 residues. V dropped 10 bases and J dropped 8 bases, with 18 bases sitting between them. CDR3 residues: CASSTGQVGYTF. The CDR3 nucleotides are TGCGCCTCAAGCACGGGCCAGGTCGGCTACACCTTC.

The chain combines TRBV9 with TRBJ2-7; maybe TRBD1 (6 bases). The CDR3 is made up of 19 amino acids. CDR1 SGDLS and CDR2 YYNGEE come from the germline V gene. V was shortened by 0 bases and J by 0 bases, with 22 bases between the two germline ends. CDR3 region: CASSVATGTPSGTSYEQYF. The CDR3 DNA reads as TGTGCCAGCAGCGTAGCTACTGGGACACCCTCGGGTACCTCCTACGAGCAGTACTTC.

For this clone: Other nucleotide sequences from this sample produce the same CDR3. The rearrangement links TRBV18 to TRBJ2-7, with D perhaps matching TRBD1 (5 bases). From germline, CDR1 is KGHSH and CDR2 LQKENI. CDR3 length equals 12 residues. V lost 6 bases and J lost 3, with 9 bases in between. CDR3 protein: CASSLQGYEQYF. CDR3 DNA sequence: TGTGCCAGCTCTCTGCAGGGCTACGAGCAGTACTTC.

CDR3 DNA sequence: TGCGCCAGCAGCTTCGGGGGAGCGGGAAGGGAGACCCAGTACTTC. This sequence encodes CASSFGGAGRETQYF. The chain combines TRBV5-1 with TRBJ2-5; 7 bases map to TRBD2. This CDR3 spans 15 amino acids. Germline V gene lookup returns CDR1 SGHRS and CDR2 YFSETQ. Trimming cost V 2 bases and J 5 bases; bases outside gene matches: 9.

The V and J genes are TRBV5-1 and TRBJ2-1; 9 nucleotides line up with TRBD2. The CDR3 totals 19 residues. V lost 4 bases and J lost 0; bases outside the gene matches: 14. CDR1 SGHRS and CDR2 YFSETQ come from the germline V gene. DNA for the CDR3: TGCGCCAGCAGCCCCGGAGGTACTAGCGGGTCTACCTCCTACAATGAGCAGTTCTTC. It specifies CASSPGGTSGSTSYNEQFF.